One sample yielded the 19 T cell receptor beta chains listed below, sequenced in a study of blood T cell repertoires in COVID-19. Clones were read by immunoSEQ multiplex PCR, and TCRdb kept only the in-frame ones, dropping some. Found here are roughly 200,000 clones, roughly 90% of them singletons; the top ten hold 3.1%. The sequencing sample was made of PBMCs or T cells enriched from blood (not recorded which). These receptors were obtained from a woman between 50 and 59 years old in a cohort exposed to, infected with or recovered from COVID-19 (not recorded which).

The CDR3: CASSIAIGTGAMNTEAFF. The CDR3 DNA follows: TGTGCCAGTAGTATAGCCATTGGAACAGGGGCAATGAACACTGAAGCTTTCTTT. The J gene is TRBJ1-1, the V gene TRBV19; 7 nucleotides align to TRBD1. The CDR3 consists of 18 residues. CDR1 is LNHDA, CDR2 SQIVND, per germline (reference sequence). V trimming: 1 base; J trimming: 0 bases; junction bases outside the gene matches: 11.

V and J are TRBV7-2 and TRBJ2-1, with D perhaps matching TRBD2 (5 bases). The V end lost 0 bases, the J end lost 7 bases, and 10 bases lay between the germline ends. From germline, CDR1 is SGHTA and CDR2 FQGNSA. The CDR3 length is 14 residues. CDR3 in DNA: TGTGCCAGCAGCTTAGCAGAAACTAGGAATGAGCAGTTCTTC. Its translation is CASSLAETRNEQFF.

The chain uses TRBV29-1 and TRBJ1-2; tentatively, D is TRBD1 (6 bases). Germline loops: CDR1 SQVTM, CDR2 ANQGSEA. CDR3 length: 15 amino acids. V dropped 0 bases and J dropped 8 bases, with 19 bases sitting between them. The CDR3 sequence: CSVEDGSTGSRGYTF. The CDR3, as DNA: TGCAGCGTTGAAGACGGGTCCACAGGGTCGAGAGGCTACACCTTC.

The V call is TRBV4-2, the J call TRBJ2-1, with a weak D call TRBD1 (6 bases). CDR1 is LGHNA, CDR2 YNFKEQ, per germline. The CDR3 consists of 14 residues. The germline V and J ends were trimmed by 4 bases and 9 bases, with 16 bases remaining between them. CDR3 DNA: TGTGCCAGCAGCCGGGGGCAGGGGCCTAGTGAGCAGTTCTTC. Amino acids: CASSRGQGPSEQFF.

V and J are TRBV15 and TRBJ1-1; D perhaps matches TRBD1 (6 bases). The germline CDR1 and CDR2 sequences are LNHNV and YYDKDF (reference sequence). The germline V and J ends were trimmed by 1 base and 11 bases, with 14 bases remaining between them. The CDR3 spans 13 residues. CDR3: CATSRAGGSSAFF. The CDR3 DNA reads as TGTGCCACCAGCAGAGCTGGGGGCAGTTCGGCTTTCTTT.

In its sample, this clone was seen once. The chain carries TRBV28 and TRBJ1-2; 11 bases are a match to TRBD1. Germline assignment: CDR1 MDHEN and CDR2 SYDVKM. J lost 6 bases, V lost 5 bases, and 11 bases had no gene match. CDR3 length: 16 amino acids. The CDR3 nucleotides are TGTGCCAGCAGTGGGTTTAGGACAGGGGGCTTAAATGGCTACACCTTC. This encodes CASSGFRTGGLNGYTF.

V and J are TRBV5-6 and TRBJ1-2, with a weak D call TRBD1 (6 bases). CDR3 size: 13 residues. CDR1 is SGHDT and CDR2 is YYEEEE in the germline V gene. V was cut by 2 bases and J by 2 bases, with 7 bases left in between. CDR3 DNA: TGTGCCAGCAGCTTCCAGGGGAACTATGGCTACACCTTC. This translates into CASSFQGNYGYTF.

This CDR3 reads CASSPGSLQVNTEAFF. CDR3 in DNA: TGTGCCAGCAGCCCAGGATCTCTCCAGGTGAACACTGAAGCTTTCTTT. The rearrangement links TRBV7-3 to TRBJ1-1; no reliable D call. The CDR3 runs to 16 residues. Germline assignment: CDR1 SGHTA and CDR2 FQGTGA. Trimming shortened V by 5 bases and J by 0 bases, and 16 bases separated the two germline ends.

In DNA, the CDR3 is TGTGCCAGCTCACCTGGACAGGGTAATTCACCCCTCCACTTT. Translated: CASSPGQGNSPLHF. The genes are TRBV18 and TRBJ1-6, with 8 bases matching TRBD1. Trimming cost V 3 bases and J 6 bases; bases outside gene matches: 1. Germline V gene lookup returns CDR1 KGHSH and CDR2 LQKENI. The CDR3 runs 14 residues.

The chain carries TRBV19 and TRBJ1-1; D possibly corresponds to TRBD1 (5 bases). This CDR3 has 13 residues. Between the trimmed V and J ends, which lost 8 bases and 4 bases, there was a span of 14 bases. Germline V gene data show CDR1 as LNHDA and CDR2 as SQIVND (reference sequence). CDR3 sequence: CASLWTPTTEAFF. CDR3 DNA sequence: TGTGCCAGTCTCTGGACACCCACCACTGAAGCTTTCTTT. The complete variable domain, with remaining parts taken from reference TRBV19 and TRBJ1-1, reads DGGITQSPKYLFRKEGQNVTLSCEQNLNHDAMYWYRQDPGQGLRLIYYSQIVNDFQKGDIAEGYSVSREKKESFPLTVTSAQKNPTAFYLCASLWTPTTEAFFGQGTRLTVV.

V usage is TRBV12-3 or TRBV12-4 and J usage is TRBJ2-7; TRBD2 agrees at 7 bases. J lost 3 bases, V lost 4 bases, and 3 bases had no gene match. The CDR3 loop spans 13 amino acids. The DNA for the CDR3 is TGTGCCAGCAGTTCCGGACTAGTCTACGAGCAGTACTTC. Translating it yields CASSSGLVYEQYF.

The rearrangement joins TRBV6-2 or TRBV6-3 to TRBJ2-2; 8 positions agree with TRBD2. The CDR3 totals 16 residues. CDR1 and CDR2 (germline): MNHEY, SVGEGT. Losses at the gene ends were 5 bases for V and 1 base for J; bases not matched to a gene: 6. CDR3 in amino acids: CASSNRGGWNTGELFF. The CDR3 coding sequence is TGTGCCAGCAGTAACCGCGGGGGGTGGAACACCGGGGAGCTGTTTTTT.

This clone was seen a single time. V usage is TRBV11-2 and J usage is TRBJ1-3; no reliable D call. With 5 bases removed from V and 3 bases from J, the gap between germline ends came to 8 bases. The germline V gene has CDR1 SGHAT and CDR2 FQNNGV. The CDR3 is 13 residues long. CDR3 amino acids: CASSVRVGNTIYF. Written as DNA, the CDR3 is TGTGCCAGCAGCGTCCGAGTTGGAAACACCATATATTTT.

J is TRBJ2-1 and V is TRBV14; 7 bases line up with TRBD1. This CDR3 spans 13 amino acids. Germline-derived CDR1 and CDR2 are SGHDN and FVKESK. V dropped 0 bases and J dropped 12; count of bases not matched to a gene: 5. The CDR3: CASSQDRGSSQFF. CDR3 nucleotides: TGTGCCAGCAGCCAAGACAGGGGGTCATCGCAGTTCTTC.

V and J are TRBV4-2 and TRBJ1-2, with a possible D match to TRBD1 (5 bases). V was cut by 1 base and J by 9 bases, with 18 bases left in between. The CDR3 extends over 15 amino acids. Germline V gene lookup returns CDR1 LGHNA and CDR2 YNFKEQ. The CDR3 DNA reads TGTGCCAGCAGCCAAGTCGGGACTCAAGGGATGAGCTACACCTTC. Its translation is CASSQVGTQGMSYTF.

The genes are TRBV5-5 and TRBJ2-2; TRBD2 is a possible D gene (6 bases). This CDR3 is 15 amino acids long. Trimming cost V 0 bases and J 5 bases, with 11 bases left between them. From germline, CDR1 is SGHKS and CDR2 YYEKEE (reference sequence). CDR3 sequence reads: CASSLESGRTGELFF. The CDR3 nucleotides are TGTGCCAGCAGCTTGGAGTCCGGGAGAACCGGGGAGCTGTTTTTT.

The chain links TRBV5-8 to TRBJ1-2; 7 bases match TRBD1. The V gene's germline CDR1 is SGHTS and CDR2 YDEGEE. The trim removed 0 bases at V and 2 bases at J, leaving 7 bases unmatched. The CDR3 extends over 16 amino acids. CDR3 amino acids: CASSLVLTGQNYGYTF. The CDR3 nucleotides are TGTGCCAGCAGCTTGGTTCTTACGGGACAGAACTATGGCTACACCTTC.

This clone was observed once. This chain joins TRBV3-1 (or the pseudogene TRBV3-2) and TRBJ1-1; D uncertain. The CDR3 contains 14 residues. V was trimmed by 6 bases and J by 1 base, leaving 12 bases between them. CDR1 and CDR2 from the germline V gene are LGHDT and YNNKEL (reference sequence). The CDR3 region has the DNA TGTGCCAGCAGGTTCGGACGGGAGAACACTGAAGCTTTCTTT. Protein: CASRFGRENTEAFF.

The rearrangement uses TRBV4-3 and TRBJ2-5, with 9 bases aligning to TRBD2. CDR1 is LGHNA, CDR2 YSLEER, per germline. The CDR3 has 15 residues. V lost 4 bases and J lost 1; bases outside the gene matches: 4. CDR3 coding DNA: TGCGCCAGCAGCCGAGTAGCGGGGGTCCAAGAGACCCAGTACTTC. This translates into CASSRVAGVQETQYF.